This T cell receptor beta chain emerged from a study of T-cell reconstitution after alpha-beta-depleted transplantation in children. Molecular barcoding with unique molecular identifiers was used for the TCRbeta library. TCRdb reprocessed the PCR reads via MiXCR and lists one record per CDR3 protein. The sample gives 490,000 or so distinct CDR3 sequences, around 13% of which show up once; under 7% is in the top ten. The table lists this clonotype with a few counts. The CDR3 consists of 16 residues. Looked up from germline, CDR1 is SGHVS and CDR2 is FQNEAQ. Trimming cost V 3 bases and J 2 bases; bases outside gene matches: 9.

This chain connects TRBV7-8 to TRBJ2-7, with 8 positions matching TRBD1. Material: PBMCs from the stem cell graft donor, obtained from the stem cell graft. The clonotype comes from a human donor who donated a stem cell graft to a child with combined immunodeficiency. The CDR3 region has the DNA TGTGCCAGCAGCTTGGGGGTTGGGACAGGCCCCTACGAGCAGTACTTC. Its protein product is CASSLGVGTGPYEQYF.